Listed below are T cell receptor beta chains from one sample, sequenced in a study of shared clonotypes between healthy human individuals. Assay used: immunoSEQ multiplex PCR; TCRdb lists only in-frame clones, some missing. The top ten hold more than 10% of the sample, which has about half a million clones, approximately 78% seen once. Sequencing was done on a sample of PBMCs. The receptors originated from a woman in her 40s in good health. Some clones in this sample may be carry-over from other donors' samples. The CDR3 runs from the conserved cysteine through the conserved F or W. Each record gives: J gene, clone size, V gene, D gene, CDR3 DNA, CDR3 protein. D genes are given only for firm matches. Clone size appears in some rows only: once, few, many, or a class for an expanded clone.

>TRBJ2-3|NA|TRBV7-2|TRBD2
TGTGCCAGCAGCTTAGAAGGGACTAGCGGATCAGATACGCAGTATTTT
CASSLEGTSGSDTQYF
>TRBJ2-1|NA|TRBV7-9|TRBD1
TGTGCCAGCAGCCCTGCCGGGACAGAATACAATGAGCAGTTCTTC
CASSPAGTEYNEQFF
>TRBJ2-1|NA|TRBV7-2|NA
TGTGCCAGCAGCTCGACGGATGAGCAGTTCTTC
CASSSTDEQFF
>TRBJ1-5|NA|TRBV10-2|NA
TGCGCCAGCAGTGAACCATTGGGGCAGCCCCAGCATTTT
CASSEPLGQPQHF
>TRBJ2-3|NA|TRBV7-9|TRBD2
TGTGCCAGCAGCTTAGCGACTAGCGGGACCACAGATACGCAGTATTTT
CASSLATSGTTDTQYF
>TRBJ2-1|NA|TRBV5-1|TRBD2
TGCGCCAGCAGCTTGGAAGTAAGCGGGAGGGCCTATGAGCAGTTCTTC
CASSLEVSGRAYEQFF
>TRBJ1-1|few|TRBV6-5|TRBD1
TGTGCCAGCAGTGGAGGGACAGTCACTGAAGCTTTCTTT
CASSGGTVTEAFF
>TRBJ2-3|NA|TRBV5-4|NA
TGTGCCAGCAGCGCGTGGACAGTCACAGATACGCAGTATTTT
CASSAWTVTDTQYF
>TRBJ2-3|NA|TRBV27|TRBD2
TGTGCCAGCAGTTTGTTCGGACTAGCGGGAGGGATACGTAGCACAGATACGCAGTATTTT
CASSLFGLAGGIRSTDTQYF
>TRBJ2-7|NA|TRBV5-4|TRBD2
TGTGCCAGCAGGGGGGGGTCCTTCTACGAGCAGTACTTC
CASRGGSFYEQYF
>TRBJ2-1|NA|TRBV5-1|TRBD2
TGCGCCAGCAGCTCCGGACTAGCAGTCAATGAGCAGTTCTTC
CASSSGLAVNEQFF
>TRBJ2-1|NA|TRBV4-2|NA
TGTGCCAGCAGCCAAGCTACGGGAGAGGACTGGAGTGAGCAGTTCTTC
CASSQATGEDWSEQFF
>TRBJ2-7|NA|TRBV5-6|TRBD2
TGTGCCAGCAGTCCACTAGCGGGAGCGGGAGAGCAGTACTTC
CASSPLAGAGEQYF
>TRBJ2-1|NA|TRBV7-8|NA
TGTGCCAGCAGCTTAAGCGGTGAGCAGTTCTTC
CASSLSGEQFF
>TRBJ2-1|NA|TRBV27|NA
TGTGCCAGCAGTACGGGAGCGACCTACAATGAGCAGTTCTTC
CASSTGATYNEQFF
>TRBJ1-4|NA|TRBV7-6|NA
TGTGCCAGCAGCTTAGTGCAGGGAGGAGTTGCAACTAATGAAAAACTGTTTTTT
CASSLVQGGVATNEKLFF
>TRBJ1-1|once|TRBV2|NA
TGTGCCAGCCGAAGAACCTCTCCCCCCCGAGGGAACACTGAAGCTTTCTTT
CASRRTSPPRGNTEAFF
>TRBJ2-7|NA|TRBV20-1|NA
TGCAGTGCTACCCGCTCTCGGGAGCAGTACTTC
CSATRSREQYF
>TRBJ2-7|NA|TRBV6-5|TRBD1
TGTGCCAGCAGTTTCAACAGGGGCAAGTCATACGAGCAGTACTTC
CASSFNRGKSYEQYF
>TRBJ1-1|few|TRBV28|NA
TGTGCCAGCAGTTTACCCGGCTTGAACACTGAAGCTTTCTTT
CASSLPGLNTEAFF
>TRBJ2-5|once|TRBV7-7|NA
TGTGCCAGCAGCAGACACGGGTCCGGAGAGACCCAGTACTTC
CASSRHGSGETQYF
>TRBJ1-6|few|TRBV6-5|NA
TGTGCCAGCAGGGCGGGGGGGCCCCTCCACTTT
CASRAGGPLHF
>TRBJ2-7|NA|TRBV27|NA
TGTGCCAGCACCCCGAGTGGGACACCCACCTACGAGCAGTACTTC
CASTPSGTPTYEQYF
>TRBJ2-7|NA|TRBV10-3|TRBD2
TGTGCCATCAGGGGTGGCGGGGAGGGATCCTACGAGCAGTACTTC
CAIRGGGEGSYEQYF
>TRBJ1-4|NA|TRBV28|NA
TGTGCCAGCAGTGAAATCGGTTATAATGAAAAACTGTTTTTT
CASSEIGYNEKLFF
>TRBJ2-7|NA|TRBV11-2|NA
TGTGCCAGCAGCTTAGACAGAGTCGACGAGCAGTACTTC
CASSLDRVDEQYF
>TRBJ2-3|NA|TRBV18|TRBD2
TGTGCCAGCTCACCTCGGAGTAGCGGGGGACCCGGGGGCACAGATACGCAGTATTTT
CASSPRSSGGPGGTDTQYF
>TRBJ1-2|NA|TRBV30|NA
TGTGCCTGGAGTTCTCCACCCTCATCTAACTATGGCTACACCTTC
CAWSSPPSSNYGYTF
>TRBJ1-4|once|TRBV6-6|NA
TGTGCCAGCAGCAAAAGGACAGACACTATGAATGAAAAACTGTTTTTT
CASSKRTDTMNEKLFF
>TRBJ1-1|few|TRBV6-6|TRBD1
TGTGCCAGCAGAACAGGGGGGGCCGGGCCGAGCACTGAAGCTTTCTTT
CASRTGGAGPSTEAFF
>TRBJ2-4|NA|TRBV4-1|NA
TGCGCCAGCAGCCAAAATATAGGGACCCCACGGAAAGCCAAAAACATTCAGTACTTC
CASSQNIGTPRKAKNIQYF
>TRBJ2-3|NA|TRBV28|NA
TGTGCCAGCAGTTTAGCGGGGGATACGCAGTATTTT
CASSLAGDTQYF
>TRBJ1-1|few|TRBV7-2|NA
TGTGCCAGCAGCTTAGGCGTGAGGACTGAAGCTTTCTTT
CASSLGVRTEAFF
>TRBJ2-3|NA|TRBV5-1|NA
TGCGCCAGCAGTTCCGGGACAAGCACAGATACGCAGTATTTT
CASSSGTSTDTQYF
>TRBJ1-5|NA|TRBV2|TRBD1
TGTGCCAGCAGACCCGGACAGGGAGGCAATCAGCCCCAGCATTTT
CASRPGQGGNQPQHF
>TRBJ2-1|NA|TRBV16|NA
TGTGCCAGCAGCCAATTCATGCAAGGGAGGATCTCCCCCCTTTTCTTC
CASSQFMQGRISPLFF
>TRBJ2-5|few|TRBV10-3|TRBD2
TGTGCCATCAGTGATGGACTAGCGGGACGCGAGACCCAGTACTTC
CAISDGLAGRETQYF
>TRBJ1-1|NA|TRBV18|NA
TGTGCCAGCTCACCATTTAACAGAGCCTTTGAAGCTTTCTTT
CASSPFNRAFEAFF
>TRBJ1-1|once|TRBV19|NA
TGTGCCAGTAGTATAGTTGTACAGGGGAACACTGAAGCTTTCTTT
CASSIVVQGNTEAFF
>TRBJ2-7|NA|TRBV28|TRBD2
TGTGCCAGCATCCAGGGACTAGCGGGAGCCTACGAGCAGTACTTC
CASIQGLAGAYEQYF
>TRBJ2-5|NA|TRBV15|NA
TGTGCCACCAGCAGAGATCCCGCGGAGACCCAGTACTTC
CATSRDPAETQYF
>TRBJ1-5|NA|TRBV6-1|NA
TGTGCCAGCAGTGAAGGTACCCGGCCAGGGGCCGGTCAGCCCCAGCATTTT
CASSEGTRPGAGQPQHF